These 5 T cell receptor beta chains originate from one sample sequenced in a study of CD8 T cells in ankylosing spondylitis. TCRdb re-analysed the 5' RACE reads in MiXCR, keeping a single row per CDR3 protein. The data show 250,000 or so distinct CDR3 sequences, 20% to 30% seen once. The source material was blood, either unsorted or a sorted T cell fraction (not recorded which). The receptors stem from a male donor with ankylosing spondylitis or in good health (not recorded which).

This clonotype was recorded many times. This chain connects TRBV5-1 to TRBJ1-1, with TRBD1 as a possible D gene (6 bases). The CDR3 consists of 14 residues. Germline V lookup: CDR1 SGHRS, CDR2 YFSETQ. V shed 3 bases and J shed 5 bases, with 14 bases lying between them. CDR3 sequence reads: CASSSQGLGTEAFF. CDR3 sequence (DNA): TGCGCCAGCAGCTCACAGGGTCTGGGGACTGAAGCTTTCTTT.

At least ten counts were recorded for this clonotype. The rearrangement joins TRBV7-8 to TRBJ1-5, with D perhaps matching TRBD1 (5 bases). V was clipped by 0 bases and J by 5 bases, with 17 bases between them. The CDR3 totals 17 residues. In germline, CDR1 is SGHVS, CDR2 FQNEAQ. For the CDR3, the DNA is TGTGCCAGCAGCTTAGCGCTGATCTCGGGGGGGTATCAGCCCCAGCATTTT. Protein product: CASSLALISGGYQPQHF.

The CDR3 sequence is CASSPLAGSTDTQYF. CDR3 sequence (DNA): TGTGCCAGCAGCCCTCTGGCGGGGAGCACAGATACGCAGTATTTT. The chain joins TRBV11-2 to TRBJ2-3, with a possible D match to TRBD2 (6 bases). Deletions cut 5 bases from V and 0 bases from J, with 12 bases between. Germline V lookup: CDR1 SGHAT, CDR2 FQNNGV. CDR3 length: 15 residues. Drawing the rest from reference TRBV11-2 and TRBJ2-3, the complete variable domain is EAGVAQSPRYKIIEKRQSVAFWCNPISGHATLYWYQQILGQGPKLLIQFQNNGVVDDSQLPKDRFSAERLKGVDSTLKIQPAKLEDSAVYLCASSPLAGSTDTQYFGPGTRLTVL.

The chain carries TRBV12-2 and TRBJ1-3; the table's D call of TRBD1 was not tested on the DNA. TRBV12-2 is a pseudogene. This CDR3 is 15 amino acids long. CDR3 residues: CASRYPDRAGNTIYF. The CDR3, as DNA: TGTGCAAGTCGCTACCCTGACAGGGCCGGAAACACCATATATTTT.

This clonotype showed up just a few times. The CDR3 reads CSAGIPDRPTGALHF. CDR3 coding DNA: TGCAGTGCTGGAATCCCGGACAGACCCACGGGGGCCCTCCACTTT. This chain uses TRBV20-1 with TRBJ1-6, with a possible D match to TRBD1 (6 bases). Per the germline V gene, CDR1 is DFQATT and CDR2 is SNEGSKA (reference sequence). This CDR3 has 15 amino acids. V was clipped by 5 bases and J by 14 bases, with 25 bases between them.